This is a list of T cell receptor beta chains from one sample in a study of cytomegalovirus exposure and HLA in healthy donors. Sequencing used immunoSEQ multiplex PCR; TCRdb keeps in-frame clones, though not all of them. The sample shows 150,000 to 200,000 clones, roughly 80% of them seen only once. Sequenced sample: PBMCs. Receptors originate from a man in his forties or fifties in good health and CMV-seronegative. Both conserved end residues are part of each CDR3. The D gene is left open where the match is weak. Clone sizes are given selectively: once, few, many, or a class where the clone is expanded.

clone_size j_call d_call v_call cdr3_aa cdr3_nt
- TRBJ1-1 - TRBV5-5 CASNTPGVNTEAFF TGTGCCAGCAATACCCCGGGGGTCAACACTGAAGCTTTCTTT
- TRBJ2-2 TRBD1 TRBV10-2 CASRGTGNIAGELFF TGCGCCAGCAGGGGGACAGGGAATATCGCCGGGGAGCTGTTTTTT
- TRBJ2-7 - TRBV6-5 CASSYSSGSEQYF TGTGCCAGCAGTTACTCGAGTGGGAGCGAGCAGTACTTC
- TRBJ2-3 TRBD2 TRBV7-3 CASSLFERGVDTQYF TGTGCCAGCAGCTTATTTGAGCGGGGTGTGGATACGCAGTATTTT
- TRBJ1-1 - TRBV7-3 CASSSDGGGTEAFF TGTGCCAGCAGCTCAGACGGGGGGGGGACTGAAGCTTTCTTT
few TRBJ2-1 TRBD2 TRBV7-9 CASSLQTSGGYNEQFF TGTGCCAGCAGCTTACAAACTAGCGGGGGTTACAATGAGCAGTTCTTC
- TRBJ2-6 - TRBV10-3 CAISGDTSVPFGANVLTF TGTGCCATCAGTGGGGACACAAGTGTCCCTTTTGGGGCCAACGTCCTGACTTTC
- TRBJ2-7 TRBD2 TRBV6-5 CASTPGGRRYEQYF TGTGCCAGCACCCCGGGGGGGCGGAGGTACGAGCAGTACTTC
- TRBJ1-1 TRBD1 TRBV7-9 CASSFYGGGHTEAFF TGTGCCAGCAGCTTTTACGGAGGGGGCCACACTGAAGCTTTCTTT
few TRBJ2-5 - TRBV10-1 CASSEPTGLILETQYF TGCGCCAGCAGTGAGCCAACAGGGTTAATCCTGGAGACCCAGTACTTC
- TRBJ1-2 TRBD1 TRBV10-3 CAISDAYRDSSYGYTF TGTGCCATCAGTGACGCTTATAGGGACAGCTCCTATGGCTACACCTTC
- TRBJ1-1 TRBD1 TRBV19 CASSTVQGSPAPEAFF TGTGCCAGTAGTACCGTACAGGGGTCCCCGGCCCCTGAAGCTTTCTTT
- TRBJ1-2 TRBD1 TRBV5-4 CASTSEGRRGLGYTF TGTGCCAGCACCTCCGAGGGTCGCAGGGGGCTTGGCTACACCTTC
- TRBJ2-1 - TRBV18 CASSPAIGVGNNEQFF TGTGCCAGCTCACCGGCTATCGGGGTGGGGAACAATGAGCAGTTCTTC
- TRBJ2-7 TRBD1 TRBV11-2 CASSATGGKPYEQYF TGTGCCAGCAGCGCCACAGGGGGCAAGCCCTACGAGCAGTACTTC
- TRBJ2-5 - TRBV27 CASSSFQGRETQYF TGTGCCAGCAGTTCTTTTCAGGGTCGGGAGACCCAGTACTTC
- TRBJ2-5 TRBD2 TRBV5-8 CASSLGLGLAEKETQYF TGTGCCAGCAGCTTGGGCTTAGGACTAGCGGAAAAAGAGACCCAGTACTTC